Presented here are 8 T cell receptor beta chains from one specimen sequenced in a study of human T cells and chemical hapten exposure. Time point indicated: patch test 2, 6 weeks after DPC sensitization. Treatment denoted: therapeutic diphenylcyclopropenone sensitization with weekly scalp DPC. MiXCR, applied by TCRdb to the RACE reads, yields one record per CDR3 protein. The top ten hold about 2% of the sample, which has over 85,000 distinct CDR3 sequences, about 9% seen once. The sample here was whole blood, taken in connection with sensitization to the hapten diphenylcyclopropenone (DPC). The receptors originated from a woman in her thirties or forties with alopecia areata. Some clones in this sample may be carry-over from other donors' samples.

This clonotype turned up a few times. J is TRBJ1-1 and V is TRBV7-9; tentatively, D is TRBD1 (5 bases). V was pared by 1 base and J by 1 base, with 13 bases between. This CDR3 is built from 16 residues. The germline CDR1 and CDR2 sequences are SEHNR and FQNEAQ (reference sequence). The CDR3 region is CASSLGPDSPNTEAFF. Written as DNA, the CDR3 is TGTGCCAGCAGCTTAGGTCCTGACAGTCCGAACACTGAAGCTTTCTTT.

This clonotype showed up just a few times. The CDR3 here is CASSLSGTGSDTQYF. CDR3 bases: TGCGCCAGCAGCTTATCCGGGACAGGGTCAGATACGCAGTATTTT. The chain employs TRBV5-1 and TRBJ2-3; 9 bases map to TRBD1. V dropped 2 bases and J dropped 4; count of bases not matched to a gene: 5. The germline V gene encodes CDR1 SGHRS and CDR2 YFSETQ. There are 15 residues in the CDR3.

This clonotype showed up just a few times. V usage is TRBV20-1 and J usage is TRBJ2-1; no clear D. The CDR3 contains 11 residues. CDR1 is DFQATT, CDR2 SNEGSKA, per germline (reference sequence). V was trimmed by 2 bases and J by 7 bases, leaving 6 bases between them. In nucleotides, the CDR3 is TGCAGTGCTAGACCGATTAATGAGCAGTTCTTC. Translated: CSARPINEQFF.

This clonotype was found many times. The V gene is TRBV4-2, the J gene TRBJ1-4; D gene uncertain. Germline CDR1 and CDR2: LGHNA and YNFKEQ. This CDR3 contains 12 residues. Trimming took off 1 base at V and 13 bases at J, with 10 bases between the two ends. CDR3 coding DNA: TGTGCCAGCAGCCAAGCCTACTCGGTACTGTTTTTT. Translating it yields CASSQAYSVLFF.

V gene TRBV6-2 or TRBV6-3 combines with J gene TRBJ1-2; D gene uncertain. The germline CDR1 and CDR2 sequences are MNHEY and SVGEGT. The CDR3 has 15 residues. The V end was cut by 4 bases, the J end by 2 bases, with 14 bases between. CDR3 DNA: TGTGCCAGCAGTTTCTCGTCTGGAGGGAACTATGGCTACACCTTC. Its protein is CASSFSSGGNYGYTF.

Only a few counts were recorded for this clonotype. This chain joins TRBV6-1 and TRBJ2-7; 7 bases agree with TRBD1. V was pared by 4 bases and J by 4 bases, with 1 base of the junction left unmatched. The CDR3 is made up of 12 amino acids. Germline CDR1 MNHNS, CDR2 SASEGT. CDR3 protein: CASSGQGYEQYF. The CDR3 DNA reads TGTGCCAGCAGTGGACAGGGATACGAGCAGTACTTC.

The table lists this clonotype with a few counts. The chain employs TRBV7-2 and TRBJ2-7, with a weak D call TRBD1 (6 bases). This CDR3 is 15 amino acids long. The V and J ends lost 1 base and 3 bases respectively, with 13 bases between them. Germline loops: CDR1 SGHTA, CDR2 FQGNSA. CDR3 bases: TGTGCCAGCAGCTTAGAGAGGACAGCCAGCTACGAGCAGTACTTC. Translation: CASSLERTASYEQYF. The whole variable domain, filled in from reference TRBV7-2 and TRBJ2-7, reads GAGVSQSPSNKVTEKGKDVELRCDPISGHTALYWYRQSLGQGLEFLIYFQGNSAPDKSGLPSDRFSAERTGGSVSTLTIQRTQQEDSAVYLCASSLERTASYEQYFGPGTRLTVT.

This clonotype turned up a few times. J is TRBJ2-7 and V is TRBV5-1; D possibly corresponds to TRBD1 (6 bases). The V gene lost 4 bases and the J gene lost 3 bases, with 11 bases spanning the gap. The CDR3 runs to 13 residues. CDR1 is SGHRS and CDR2 is YFSETQ in the germline V gene. The CDR3 sequence: CASSGTGFYEQYF. The CDR3 DNA follows: TGCGCCAGCAGCGGTACAGGGTTCTACGAGCAGTACTTC.